Listed below are T cell receptor beta chains from one sample, sequenced in a study of blood T cell repertoires in COVID-19. The method was immunoSEQ multiplex PCR; TCRdb's version includes in-frame clones alone and lacks a portion of them. This table has 250,000 to 300,000 clones, more than 75% appearing once. The sample consisted of PBMCs or T cells enriched from blood (not recorded which). These receptors were taken from a woman between 55 and 75 years old in a cohort exposed to, infected with or recovered from COVID-19 (not recorded which). CDR3s leave out the opening cysteine and the closing phenylalanine or tryptophan.

TRBJ1-2	TRBV5-1	ASSSGSTGAYGYT
TRBJ1-3	TRBV18	ASSPVLNRGSGNTIY
TRBJ1-2	TRBV15	ATSRDRGAVYGYT
TRBJ2-7	TRBV6-2/TRBV6-3	ASSYGGTNSYEQY
TRBJ1-1	TRBV18	ASSPDGGGTEAF
TRBJ2-2	TRBV2	ASRSGTNTGELF
TRBJ1-6	TRBV24-1	ATSDGAAYNSPLH
TRBJ1-6	TRBV5-1	ASSLTGEWSYNSPLH
TRBJ2-7	TRBV7-3	ASSLLAGGHEQY
TRBJ1-3	TRBV5-1	ASNDIGSGNTIY
TRBJ2-2	TRBV5-1	ASSAGTGGRKELF
TRBJ1-2	TRBV7-8	ASSPGTGAGGYT
TRBJ1-5	TRBV24-1	ATSREGDNQPQH
TRBJ1-6	TRBV21-1	ASIPERAYNSPLH
TRBJ1-6	TRBV7-6	ASSLGQVDNSPLH
TRBJ2-7	TRBV29-1	SAEGEGSYEQY
TRBJ2-7	TRBV4-3	ASSQGLPGLAAPYEQY
TRBJ2-1	TRBV7-9	ASSLNYLNEQF
TRBJ2-3	TRBV30	ARQLGGDTQY
TRBJ2-4	TRBV5-1	ASGTGVGNIQY
TRBJ2-3	TRBV5-1	ASSSTGLVDTQY
TRBJ1-1	TRBV24-1	ATSRTGVDTEAF
TRBJ2-2	TRBV3-1/TRBV3-2	ASSQGGGELF
TRBJ1-5	TRBV11-2	ASSLEDRGTQPQH
TRBJ2-5	TRBV30	AWSVTGEAPY
TRBJ1-5	TRBV27	ASRPGTGVSNQPQH
TRBJ2-1	TRBV18	ASSKTEYNEQF
TRBJ2-2	TRBV19	ASSIRLAGGTGELF
TRBJ2-1	TRBV6-6	ASSPTLASGVAYNEQF
TRBJ1-2	TRBV29-1	SVDSSYGYT
TRBJ2-3	TRBV5-4	ASSLAAGRPTSDTQY
TRBJ2-1	TRBV3-1/TRBV3-2	ASSHRVEVGKRNNEQF
TRBJ1-5	TRBV6-5	ASTGGQGALQPQH
TRBJ2-1	TRBV24-1	ATRRGGTAYNEQF
TRBJ1-5	TRBV14	ASSAGDISNQPQH
TRBJ2-3	TRBV4-2	ASTRSDGTGSTDTQY
TRBJ1-3	TRBV9	ASSVDRGREGSGNTIY
TRBJ1-5	TRBV13	ASSAAGTGGPNQPQH
TRBJ2-1	TRBV9	ASSAHGGGRFEQF
TRBJ2-6	TRBV28	ASSRSGANVLT
TRBJ2-3	TRBV1	TSSRWTSGTADTQY
TRBJ2-1	TRBV6-4	ASSDKLKSSYNEQF
TRBJ2-1	TRBV5-4	ASSPGRRSYNEQF
TRBJ1-1	TRBV7-9	ASSLGQGPMNTEAF
TRBJ2-2	TRBV7-3	ASSLRRGNTGELF
TRBJ1-6	TRBV7-2	ASSPTGQGNSPLH